This TCR beta chain was obtained from a study of CD8 T cells in ankylosing spondylitis. Regarding the study as a whole: Significantly higher representation of disease-linked clones was reported for matched ankylosing spondylitis synovial fluid. Typical of ankylosing spondylitis blood, it appeared, was a TCR beta motif of eight highly homologous variants.

In TCRdb, the 5' RACE reads were re-called with MiXCR into one record per CDR3 protein. In the table there are about 220,000 distinct CDR3 sequences, 18% of which are singletons. Deletions cut 5 bases from V and 4 bases from J, with 11 bases between. This CDR3 contains 13 residues. Germline values: CDR1 LNHDA, CDR2 SQIVND (reference sequence). To note about this clonotype: What it binds is not known.

The sequenced material came from blood, either unsorted or a sorted T cell fraction (not recorded which). J is TRBJ1-2 and V is TRBV19, with D perhaps TRBD1 (5 bases). The sequence was obtained from a male donor with ankylosing spondylitis. DNA of the CDR3: TGTGCCAGTAGTCCAGGGTCTCCCTATGGCTACACCTTC. It specifies CASSPGSPYGYTF.